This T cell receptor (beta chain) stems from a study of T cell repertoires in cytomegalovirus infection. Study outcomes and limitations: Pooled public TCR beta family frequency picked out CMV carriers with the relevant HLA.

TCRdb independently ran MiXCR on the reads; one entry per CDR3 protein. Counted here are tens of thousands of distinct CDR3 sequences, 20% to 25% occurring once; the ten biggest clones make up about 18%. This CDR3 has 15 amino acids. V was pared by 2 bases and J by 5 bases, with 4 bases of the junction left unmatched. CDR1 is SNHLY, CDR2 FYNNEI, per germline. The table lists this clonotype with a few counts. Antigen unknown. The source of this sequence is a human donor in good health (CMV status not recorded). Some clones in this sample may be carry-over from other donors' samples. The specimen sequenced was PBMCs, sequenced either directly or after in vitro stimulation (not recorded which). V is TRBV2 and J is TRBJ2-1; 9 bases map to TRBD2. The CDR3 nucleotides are TGTGCCAGCAGTGAATGGGGACTAGCAGACAATGAGCAGTTCTTC. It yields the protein CASSEWGLADNEQFF. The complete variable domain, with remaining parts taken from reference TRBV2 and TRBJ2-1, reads EPEVTQTPSHQVTQMGQEVILRCVPISNHLYFYWYRQILGQKVEFLVSFYNNEISEKSEIFDDQFSVERPDGSNFTLKIRSTKLEDSAMYFCASSEWGLADNEQFFGPGTRLTVL.